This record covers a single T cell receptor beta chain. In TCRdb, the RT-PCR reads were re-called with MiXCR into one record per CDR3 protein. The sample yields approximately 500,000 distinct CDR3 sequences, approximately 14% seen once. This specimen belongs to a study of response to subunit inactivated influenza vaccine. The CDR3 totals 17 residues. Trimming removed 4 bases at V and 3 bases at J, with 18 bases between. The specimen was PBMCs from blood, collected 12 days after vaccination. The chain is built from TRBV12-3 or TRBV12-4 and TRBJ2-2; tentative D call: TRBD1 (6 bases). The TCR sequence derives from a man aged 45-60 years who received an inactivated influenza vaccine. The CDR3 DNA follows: TGTGCCAGCAGTTCCGCCTCCAGGGGTATGGACACCGGGGAGCTGTTTTTT. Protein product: CASSSASRGMDTGELFF.